The rows below give T cell receptor beta chains drawn from one sample of a study of T-cell memory formation after mild COVID-19. TCRdb independently ran MiXCR on the 5' RACE reads; one entry per CDR3 protein. The sample shows roughly 150,000 distinct CDR3 sequences, 14% to 15% of them seen only once. Sequenced input: PBMCs or a T cell subset sorted from them (not recorded which). Source of these receptors: an adult woman who had mild COVID-19 (a few samples of this study predate the infection). Cell type and time point are not known. Each CDR3 is given with its conserved first and last residue. Fields, in order: J gene, D gene, clone size, V gene, CDR3 protein, CDR3 DNA. The D gene is left open where the match is weak. Some rows mark clone size as missing; the rest say once, few, many or name a class of expanded clone.

j_gene: TRBJ2-3
d_gene: TRBD2
abundance: .
v_gene: TRBV6-2/TRBV6-3
CDR3aa: CASQGLAIADTQYF
CDR3nt: TGTGCCAGCCAGGGACTAGCGATCGCAGATACGCAGTATTTT

j_gene: TRBJ2-7
d_gene: TRBD2
abundance: few
v_gene: TRBV27
CDR3aa: CARSLAGTSLTYEQYF
CDR3nt: TGTGCCCGCAGTCTCGCCGGGACTAGCCTGACCTACGAGCAGTACTTC

j_gene: TRBJ2-2
d_gene: TRBD2
abundance: many
v_gene: TRBV7-8
CDR3aa: CASSLVSGSVLGTGELFF
CDR3nt: TGTGCCAGCAGCTTAGTAAGCGGGAGCGTGTTAGGGACCGGGGAGCTGTTTTTT

j_gene: TRBJ2-7
d_gene: .
abundance: .
v_gene: TRBV6-5
CDR3aa: CASTPGGSNHEQYF
CDR3nt: TGTGCCAGCACCCCCGGAGGGAGTAACCACGAGCAGTACTTC

j_gene: TRBJ2-5
d_gene: TRBD1
abundance: .
v_gene: TRBV7-8
CDR3aa: CASSLGTGYQETQYF
CDR3nt: TGTGCCAGCAGCTTAGGGACAGGATACCAAGAGACCCAGTACTTC

j_gene: TRBJ2-7
d_gene: .
abundance: few
v_gene: TRBV29-1
CDR3aa: CSVEDPSKSSYEQYF
CDR3nt: TGCAGCGTTGAAGATCCGTCCAAGAGCTCCTACGAGCAGTACTTC

j_gene: TRBJ2-1
d_gene: TRBD2
abundance: .
v_gene: TRBV28
CDR3aa: CASRKLAPSPDNEQFF
CDR3nt: TGTGCCAGCAGAAAACTAGCGCCAAGCCCTGACAATGAGCAGTTCTTC

j_gene: TRBJ2-7
d_gene: .
abundance: many
v_gene: TRBV29-1
CDR3aa: CSVGPSVAYEQYF
CDR3nt: TGCAGCGTTGGGCCAAGTGTAGCCTACGAGCAGTACTTC

j_gene: TRBJ1-1
d_gene: .
abundance: few
v_gene: TRBV4-1
CDR3aa: CASSTGWNTEAFF
CDR3nt: TGCGCCAGCAGTACAGGGTGGAACACTGAAGCTTTCTTT

j_gene: TRBJ2-3
d_gene: TRBD1
abundance: many
v_gene: TRBV24-1
CDR3aa: CATSEHTGADTQYF
CDR3nt: TGTGCCACCAGTGAGCACACAGGGGCAGATACGCAGTATTTT

j_gene: TRBJ2-1
d_gene: .
abundance: .
v_gene: TRBV11-2
CDR3aa: CASSLTGPRPNEQFF
CDR3nt: TGTGCCAGCAGCTTAACAGGGCCCCGCCCTAATGAGCAGTTCTTC

j_gene: TRBJ2-7
d_gene: .
abundance: .
v_gene: TRBV5-5
CDR3aa: CASSPLYGSYEQYF
CDR3nt: TGTGCCAGCAGCCCGCTTTACGGCTCCTACGAGCAGTACTTC

j_gene: TRBJ1-2
d_gene: .
abundance: .
v_gene: TRBV20-1
CDR3aa: CSASGGPGYTF
CDR3nt: TGCAGTGCTAGTGGGGGTCCGGGCTACACCTTC

j_gene: TRBJ2-3
d_gene: .
abundance: few
v_gene: TRBV19
CDR3aa: CASSMPGRDTQYF
CDR3nt: TGTGCCAGTAGTATGCCGGGTCGGGACACGCAGTATTTT

j_gene: TRBJ2-1
d_gene: .
abundance: .
v_gene: TRBV14
CDR3aa: CASSQDVGDAYNEQFF
CDR3nt: TGTGCCAGCAGCCAAGATGTGGGGGATGCCTACAATGAGCAGTTCTTC

j_gene: TRBJ2-7
d_gene: .
abundance: few
v_gene: TRBV6-2/TRBV6-3
CDR3aa: CASNTDGLASSYEQYF
CDR3nt: TGTGCCAGCAACACCGACGGACTCGCGAGCTCCTACGAGCAGTACTTC

j_gene: TRBJ2-1
d_gene: TRBD1
abundance: few
v_gene: TRBV24-1
CDR3aa: CATSGTGFGNEQFF
CDR3nt: TGTGCCACCAGTGGGACAGGGTTTGGCAATGAGCAGTTCTTC

j_gene: TRBJ1-5
d_gene: .
abundance: .
v_gene: TRBV5-6
CDR3aa: CASSLVGPGNQPQHF
CDR3nt: TGTGCCAGCAGCTTGGTAGGGCCGGGCAATCAGCCCCAGCATTTT

j_gene: TRBJ2-1
d_gene: TRBD2
abundance: .
v_gene: TRBV29-1
CDR3aa: CSVEMREGYNEQFF
CDR3nt: TGCAGCGTTGAGATGCGGGAGGGCTACAATGAGCAGTTCTTC